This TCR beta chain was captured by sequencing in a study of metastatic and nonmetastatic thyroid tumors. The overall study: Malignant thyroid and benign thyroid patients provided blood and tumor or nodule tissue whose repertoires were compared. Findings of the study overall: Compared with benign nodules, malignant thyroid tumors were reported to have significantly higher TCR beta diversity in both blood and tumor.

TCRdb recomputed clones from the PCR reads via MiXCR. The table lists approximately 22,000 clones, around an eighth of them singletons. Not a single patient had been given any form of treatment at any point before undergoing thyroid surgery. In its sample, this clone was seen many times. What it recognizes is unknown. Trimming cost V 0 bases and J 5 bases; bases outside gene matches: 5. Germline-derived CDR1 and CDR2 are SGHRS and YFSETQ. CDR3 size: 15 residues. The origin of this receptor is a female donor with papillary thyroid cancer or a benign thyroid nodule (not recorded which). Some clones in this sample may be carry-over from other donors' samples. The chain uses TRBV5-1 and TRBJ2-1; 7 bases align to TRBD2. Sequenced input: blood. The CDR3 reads CASSLGAGVHNEQFF. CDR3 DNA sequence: TGCGCCAGCAGCTTGGGTGCGGGGGTCCACAATGAGCAGTTCTTC. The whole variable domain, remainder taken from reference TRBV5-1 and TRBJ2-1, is KAGVTQTPRYLIKTRGQQVTLSCSPISGHRSVSWYQQTPGQGLQFLFEYFSETQRNKGNFPGRFSGRQFSNSRSEMNVSTLELGDSALYLCASSLGAGVHNEQFFGPGTRLTVL.